Reported below is one T cell receptor (beta chain). Clones were read by immunoSEQ multiplex PCR, and TCRdb kept only the in-frame ones, dropping some. The sample lists under 100,000 clones; roughly 92% were seen once. This sample is part of a study of Tregs in tolerant kidney transplant recipients. CD4+CD25+CD127- Tregs, CD4+CD25- non-Tregs, CD4 and CD8 cells were sorted. This CDR3 region has 15 residues. The trim removed 0 bases at V and 8 bases at J, leaving 1 base unmatched. Germline CDR1 reads SGHRS; CDR2 reads YFSETQ. The rearrangement joins TRBV5-1 to TRBJ2-1; 14 bases are shared with TRBD2. The sequencing sample was made of CD8+ T cells from blood. The sequence was obtained from a human donor in good health. This CDR3 is CASSLATSGGDEQFF. DNA of the CDR3: TGCGCCAGCAGCTTGGCGACTAGCGGGGGGGATGAGCAGTTCTTC.